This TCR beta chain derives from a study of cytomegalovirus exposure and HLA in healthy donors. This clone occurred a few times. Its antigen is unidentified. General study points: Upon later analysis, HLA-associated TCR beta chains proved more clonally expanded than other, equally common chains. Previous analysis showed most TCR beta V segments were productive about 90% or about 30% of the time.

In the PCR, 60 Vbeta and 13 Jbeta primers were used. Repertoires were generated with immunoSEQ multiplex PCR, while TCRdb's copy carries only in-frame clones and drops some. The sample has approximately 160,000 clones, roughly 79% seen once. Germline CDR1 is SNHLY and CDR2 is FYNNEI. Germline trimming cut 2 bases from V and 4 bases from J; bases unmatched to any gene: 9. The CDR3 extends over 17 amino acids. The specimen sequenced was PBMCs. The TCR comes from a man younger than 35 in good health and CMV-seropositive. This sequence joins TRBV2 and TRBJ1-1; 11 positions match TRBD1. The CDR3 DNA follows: TGTGCCAGCAGTGAAATTGGTTGGGACAGGGGGTCCACTGAAGCTTTCTTT. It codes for CASSEIGWDRGSTEAFF. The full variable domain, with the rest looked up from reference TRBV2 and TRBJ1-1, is EPEVTQTPSHQVTQMGQEVILRCVPISNHLYFYWYRQILGQKVEFLVSFYNNEISEKSEIFDDQFSVERPDGSNFTLKIRSTKLEDSAMYFCASSEIGWDRGSTEAFFGQGTRLTVV.